The 14 T cell receptor beta chains below were found in one sample sequenced in a study of cytomegalovirus exposure and HLA in healthy donors. This PCR relied on a set of 60 Vbeta primers and 13 Jbeta primers. Only in-frame clones appear in the TCRdb table, and some are missing; sequencing was by immunoSEQ multiplex PCR. Seen here are nearly 110,000 clones, roughly 76% observed once, and the top ten hold roughly 2.3%. The sequencing input was PBMCs. Receptors originate from a man between 18 and 35 years old in good health and CMV-seronegative.

This clone occurred once. The V call is TRBV7-2, the J call TRBJ1-2, with 9 bases that match TRBD1. The CDR3 loop spans 13 amino acids. V shed 4 bases, J shed 6 bases, and the junction held 3 bases outside the gene matches. In germline, CDR1 is SGHTA, CDR2 FQGNSA. CDR3 nucleotides: TGTGCCAGCAGCTCGGACAGGGGCCATGGCTACACCTTC. Protein: CASSSDRGHGYTF.

The chain employs TRBV5-6 and TRBJ2-3; perhaps TRBD2 as D (6 bases). Trimming shortened V by 5 bases and J by 10 bases, and 11 bases separated the two germline ends. Germline values: CDR1 SGHDT, CDR2 YYEEEE. The CDR3 totals 11 residues. CDR3 protein: CASSSTRAQYF. CDR3 sequence (DNA): TGTGCCAGCAGTTCGACTAGGGCGCAGTATTTT.

This clone was seen only a few times. The CDR3 loop reads CASSSTGGQGQPQHF. The CDR3 DNA reads as TGCGCCAGCAGTAGTACAGGGGGACAAGGACAGCCCCAGCATTTT. The chain recombines TRBV10-2 with TRBJ1-5, with 8 bases identical to TRBD1. J was trimmed by 7 bases and V by 5 bases; bases with no gene match: 10. The CDR3 is 15 amino acids. Germline V gene sequence: CDR1 WSHSY, CDR2 SAAADI.

This clone was seen once. The V gene is TRBV9, the J gene TRBJ1-3; TRBD1 matches 9 bases. Germline V gives CDR1 SGDLS, CDR2 YYNGEE. The junction had 6 bases not matched to a gene; V was cut back by 2 bases and J by 3 bases. This CDR3 is 16 amino acids long. CDR3 region: CASSVSGQGSGNTIYF. The CDR3 DNA follows: TGTGCCAGCAGCGTCTCGGGACAGGGTAGTGGAAACACCATATATTTT.

This chain connects TRBV19 to TRBJ1-5; 9 nucleotides agree with TRBD1. The CDR3 length is 13 residues. The V segment lost 6 bases and the J segment 9 bases; nucleotides outside the gene matches: 6. Per the germline V gene, CDR1 is LNHDA and CDR2 is SQIVND (reference sequence). CDR3 sequence reads: CASRTGGYGPQHF. CDR3 coding DNA: TGTGCCAGTAGGACAGGGGGTTATGGGCCCCAGCATTTT.

The J gene is TRBJ2-2, the V gene TRBV15; D might be TRBD1 (6 bases). The germline CDR1 and CDR2 sequences are LNHNV and YYDKDF (reference sequence). CDR3 length: 17 residues. V lost 1 base and J lost 1, with 13 bases in between. CDR3 sequence: CATSRGFWGQNTGELFF. The CDR3 DNA reads TGTGCCACCAGCAGAGGTTTTTGGGGGCAGAACACCGGGGAGCTGTTTTTT. The whole variable domain, remainder taken from reference TRBV15 and TRBJ2-2, is DAMVIQNPRYQVTQFGKPVTLSCSQTLNHNVMYWYQQKSSQAPKLLFHYYDKDFNNEADTPDNFQSRRPNTSFCFLDIRSPGLGDTAMYLCATSRGFWGQNTGELFFGEGSRLTVL.

The chain recombines TRBV6-1 with TRBJ2-1; 12 bases agree with TRBD1. CDR3 length: 13 amino acids. Looked up from germline, CDR1 is MNHNS and CDR2 is SASEGT. Losses at the gene ends were 8 bases for V and 7 bases for J; bases not matched to a gene: 3. The CDR3 reads CASGTGGWNEQFF. The DNA for the CDR3 is TGTGCCAGCGGGACAGGGGGCTGGAATGAGCAGTTCTTC.

This clone came up a few times. One end of the junction is discordant with germline, which a read error may explain. V is TRBV6-5 and J is TRBJ2-1; maybe TRBD2 (6 bases). Germline V lookup: CDR1 MNHEY, CDR2 SVGAGI. This CDR3 contains 12 residues. In DNA form, the CDR3 reads TGTGCCAGCAGTGACCCGGGGGATCGGGTTATCTTC. This gives the protein CASSDPGDRVIF.

The V and J genes are TRBV11-2 and TRBJ1-1, with D possibly TRBD1 on 5 matching bases. CDR3 length: 11 amino acids. Trimming left V 5 bases short and J 11 bases short, with 12 bases between. Per germline, CDR1 SGHAT and CDR2 FQNNGV. CDR3 sequence (DNA): TGTGCCAGCAGCGGGGCAGGGAAGGCTTTCTTT. Its translation: CASSGAGKAFF.

A few counts support this clone. The chain links TRBV2 to TRBJ2-2, with D perhaps matching TRBD2 (5 bases). CDR1 and CDR2 from the germline V gene are SNHLY and FYNNEI. Between the trimmed V and J ends, which lost 6 bases and 2 bases, there was a span of 7 bases. The CDR3 has 13 residues. Written as DNA, the CDR3 is TGTGCCAGCAGGAGGGCCAACACCGGGGAGCTGTTTTTT. Translating gives CASRRANTGELFF.

There are a few counts of this clone. The sample carries other DNA sequences with the same CDR3. V usage is TRBV6-1 and J usage is TRBJ2-3; 8 bases match TRBD2. The CDR3 consists of 15 residues. V lost 2 bases and J lost 0; bases outside the gene matches: 1. Germline loops: CDR1 MNHNS, CDR2 SASEGT. Written as DNA, the CDR3 is TGTGCCAGCAGTGAACTAGCGGGTAGCACAGATACGCAGTATTTT. Translating gives CASSELAGSTDTQYF.

This clone was recorded a few times. The V call is TRBV6-6, the J call TRBJ1-5; weak D call: TRBD1 (5 bases). V dropped 2 bases and J dropped 9 bases, with 8 bases sitting between them. This CDR3 has 12 amino acids. The germline V gene encodes CDR1 MNHNY and CDR2 SVGAGI (reference sequence). The CDR3 DNA is TGTGCCAGCAGTTACGCGGGACCGCCCCAGCATTTT. This sequence encodes CASSYAGPPQHF.

The rearrangement joins TRBV10-1 to TRBJ2-3, with TRBD2 as a possible D gene (7 bases). The germline V and J ends were trimmed by 0 bases and 0 bases, with 13 bases remaining between them. This CDR3 region has 17 residues. CDR1 is WNHNN, CDR2 SYGVQD, per germline (reference sequence). The CDR3 protein is CASSESGGARSTDTQYF. CDR3 bases: TGCGCCAGCAGTGAGTCGGGGGGGGCACGAAGCACAGATACGCAGTATTTT.

With respect to this clone: The junction differs from germline at one of its ends, possibly a read error. The V call is TRBV18, the J call TRBJ2-2, with 12 bases matching TRBD2. Per germline, CDR1 KGHSH and CDR2 LQKENI. This CDR3 has 17 residues. DNA for the CDR3: TGTGCCAGCTCACCTCCTCTAGCGGGGGGGATTACCGGAGAGCTGTTTTTT. Translation gives CASSPPLAGGITGELFF.